The clone carrying this T cell receptor (beta chain) showed up many times. CDR3 regions were amplified by Arm-PCR using iRepertoire HTBI primers to build TCR beta libraries. Authors' analysis steps: The study identified 50 to 70 TRBV and some 15 TRBJ segments across samples. One entry per CDR3 protein results from TCRdb running MiXCR on the multiplex PCR reads. Here the V and J calls rest on TCRdb's processing, not on the authors' analysis. In the table there are a few hundred thousand distinct CDR3 sequences, 10% to 15% of which are singletons. Germline loops: CDR1 MNHEY, CDR2 SVGAGI. The V and J ends lost 0 bases and 9 bases respectively, with 19 bases between them. The CDR3 sequence is 16 residues long. The time point: newly diagnosed GD, antithyroid drugs for less than 3 months. TCR sequences were obtained from RNA taken from PBMCs. The sample belongs to a study of regulatory T cells in long-lasting Graves disease.

This same sample was also taken into another study, of T cells in Graves' hyperthyroidism and ophthalmopathy.

This TCR came from a woman younger than 35 with Graves disease. The chain uses TRBV6-5 and TRBJ2-3; D unresolved. The material sequenced was peripheral blood mononuclear cells (PBMCs), taken at new diagnosis, from a patient treated with antithyroid drugs. The CDR3 loop is CASSYSGGETFETQYF. The DNA of the CDR3 is TGTGCCAGCAGTTACTCCGGTGGCGAGACTTTTGAGACGCAGTATTTT.